The next 3 T cell receptor beta chains were all read from a single sample in a study of T cells in Graves' hyperthyroidism and ophthalmopathy. Regions amplified from RNA transcripts were the TCR beta CDR3 regions. During a first-round RT-PCR of the TCR CDR3, the HTBI primer set was used. Each CDR3 protein is one row after TCRdb ran MiXCR on the multiplex PCR reads. This table has 450,000 to 650,000 distinct CDR3 sequences, over 12% appearing once. Sequenced material: blood. The receptors originated from a woman aged 18 to 35 with Graves' ophthalmopathy.

This chain uses TRBV14 with TRBJ2-3, with 12 bases identical to TRBD1. This CDR3 comprises 17 residues. In germline, CDR1 is SGHDN, CDR2 FVKESK. V trimming: 4 bases; J trimming: 5 bases; junction bases outside the gene matches: 10. DNA for the CDR3: TGTGCCAGCAGCCTCTCCCCCGGGACAGGGGGCATAGATACGCAGTATTTT. Protein product: CASSLSPGTGGIDTQYF.

This clonotype was recorded many times. The rearrangement joins TRBV27 to TRBJ2-7, with 11 bases lining up with TRBD2. The CDR3 is 15 amino acids. Germline loops: CDR1 MNHEY, CDR2 SMNVEV (reference sequence). J gave up 4 bases and V 0 bases, and 2 bases lay outside the gene matches. The CDR3 sequence: CASSLSGLAAYEQYF. Here the CDR3 DNA reads TGTGCCAGCAGTTTATCGGGACTAGCGGCTTACGAGCAGTACTTC.

This clonotype showed up many times. The chain combines TRBV30 with TRBJ1-1; perhaps TRBD1 as D (5 bases). Germline lookup yields CDR1 GTSNPN and CDR2 SVGIG (reference sequence). The CDR3 contains 12 residues. V lost 1 base to trimming and J lost 3 bases, with 6 bases between them. The DNA for the CDR3 is TGTGCCTGGAGTGCAGGGTACACTGAAGCTTTCTTT. Amino acid sequence: CAWSAGYTEAFF. The full variable domain, completed using reference TRBV30 and TRBJ1-1, is SQTIHQWPATLVQPVGSPLSLECTVEGTSNPNLYWYRQAAGRGLQLLFYSVGIGQISSEVPQNLSASRPQDRQFILSSKKLLLSDSGFYLCAWSAGYTEAFFGQGTRLTVV.